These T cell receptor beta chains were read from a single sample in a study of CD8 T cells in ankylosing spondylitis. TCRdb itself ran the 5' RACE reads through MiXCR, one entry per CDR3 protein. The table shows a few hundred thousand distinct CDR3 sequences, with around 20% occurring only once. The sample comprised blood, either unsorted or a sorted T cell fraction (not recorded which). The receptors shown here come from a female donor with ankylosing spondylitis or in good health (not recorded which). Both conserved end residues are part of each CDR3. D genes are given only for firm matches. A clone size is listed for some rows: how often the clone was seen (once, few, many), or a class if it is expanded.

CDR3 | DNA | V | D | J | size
CASRPSGRPSTDTQYF | TGTGCCAGTAGACCTAGCGGGAGGCCCAGCACAGATACGCAGTATTTT | TRBV6-2/TRBV6-3 | TRBD2 | TRBJ2-3 | -
CATSRRLAGVGEQFF | TGTGCCACCAGCAGAAGACTAGCGGGAGTCGGTGAGCAGTTCTTC | TRBV15 | TRBD2 | TRBJ2-1 | -
CSARRTGLLNEQFF | TGCAGTGCTAGGAGGACAGGGTTACTCAATGAGCAGTTCTTC | TRBV20-1 | TRBD1 | TRBJ2-1 | few
CAFLPSTSGRASHEQYF | TGTGCCTTCCTCCCGAGCACTAGCGGGAGGGCCTCCCACGAGCAGTACTTC | TRBV6-7 | TRBD2 | TRBJ2-7 | -
CASSASGSLNQPQHF | TGTGCCAGCAGCGCCTCGGGCTCCCTCAATCAGCCCCAGCATTTT | TRBV7-3 | - | TRBJ1-5 | -
CASSLVARGGTQYF | TGTGCCAGCAGCTTAGTAGCCCGGGGAGGCACGCAGTATTTT | TRBV11-2 | - | TRBJ2-3 | -
CASSFGALEAEAFF | TGCGCCAGCAGCTTCGGGGCTTTAGAAGCTGAAGCTTTCTTT | TRBV5-1 | - | TRBJ1-1 | -
CASTTPKANYGYTF | TGTGCCAGCACTACCCCGAAAGCTAACTATGGCTACACCTTC | TRBV12-3/TRBV12-4 | - | TRBJ1-2 | few
CASSDVGAGWGPGENEQFF | TGTGCCAGCAGCGATGTTGGAGCGGGATGGGGGCCTGGTGAAAATGAGCAGTTCTTC | TRBV6-2/TRBV6-3 | - | TRBJ2-1 | once
CASRKGRLEQFF | TGTGCCAGCAGAAAGGGACGGCTGGAGCAGTTCTTC | TRBV12-3/TRBV12-4 | - | TRBJ2-1 | many
CATSLAGEETQYF | TGTGCCACCAGCCTAGCGGGGGAAGAGACCCAGTACTTC | TRBV24-1 | TRBD2 | TRBJ2-5 | -